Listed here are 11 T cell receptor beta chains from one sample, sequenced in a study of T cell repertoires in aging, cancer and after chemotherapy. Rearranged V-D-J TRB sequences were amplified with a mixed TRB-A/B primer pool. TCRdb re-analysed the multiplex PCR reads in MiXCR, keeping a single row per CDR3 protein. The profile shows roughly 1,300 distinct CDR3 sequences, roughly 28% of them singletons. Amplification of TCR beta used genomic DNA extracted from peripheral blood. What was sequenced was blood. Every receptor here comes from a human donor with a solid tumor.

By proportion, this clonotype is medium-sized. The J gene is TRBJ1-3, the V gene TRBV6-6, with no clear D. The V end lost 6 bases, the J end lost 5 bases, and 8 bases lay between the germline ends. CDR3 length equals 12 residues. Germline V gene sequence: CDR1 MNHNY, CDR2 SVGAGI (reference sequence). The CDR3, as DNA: TGTGCCAGCAGCCGACCTAGAAACACCATATATTTT. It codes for CASSRPRNTIYF.

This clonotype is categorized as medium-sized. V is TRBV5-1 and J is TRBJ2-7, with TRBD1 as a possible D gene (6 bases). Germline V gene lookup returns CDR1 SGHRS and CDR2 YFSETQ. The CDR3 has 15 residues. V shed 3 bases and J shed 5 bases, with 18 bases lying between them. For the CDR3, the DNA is TGCGCCAGCAGCTCGACAGAACAGGGTTATGACGAGCAGTACTTC. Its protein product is CASSSTEQGYDEQYF.

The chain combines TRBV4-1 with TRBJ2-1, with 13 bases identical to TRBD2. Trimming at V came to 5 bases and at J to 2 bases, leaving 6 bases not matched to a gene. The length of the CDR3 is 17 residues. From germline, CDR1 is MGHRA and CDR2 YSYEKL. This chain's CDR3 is CASSYGLAGATYNEQFF. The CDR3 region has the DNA TGCGCCAGCAGCTACGGACTAGCGGGGGCAACCTACAATGAGCAGTTCTTC.

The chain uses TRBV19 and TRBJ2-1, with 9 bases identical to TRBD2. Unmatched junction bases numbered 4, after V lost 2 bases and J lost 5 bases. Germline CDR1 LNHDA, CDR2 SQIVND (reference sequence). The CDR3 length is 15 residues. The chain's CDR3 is CASSIKRGANNEQFF. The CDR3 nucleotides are TGTGCCAGTAGTATAAAGCGGGGGGCAAACAATGAGCAGTTCTTC.

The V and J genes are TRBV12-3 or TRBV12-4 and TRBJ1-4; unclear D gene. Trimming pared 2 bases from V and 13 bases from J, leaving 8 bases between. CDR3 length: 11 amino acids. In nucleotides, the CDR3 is TGTGCCAGCAGTTTAAGGAATCTACTGTTTTTT. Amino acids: CASSLRNLLFF.

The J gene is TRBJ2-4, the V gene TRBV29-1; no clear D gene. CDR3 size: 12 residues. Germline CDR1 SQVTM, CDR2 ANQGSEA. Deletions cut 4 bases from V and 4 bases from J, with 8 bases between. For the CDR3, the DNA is TGCAGCGTTGTTCCCAGAAAAAACATTCAGTACTTC. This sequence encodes CSVVPRKNIQYF.

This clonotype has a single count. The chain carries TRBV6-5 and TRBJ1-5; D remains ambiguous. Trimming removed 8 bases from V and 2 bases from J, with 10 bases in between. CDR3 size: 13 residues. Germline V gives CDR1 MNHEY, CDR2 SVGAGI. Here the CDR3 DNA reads TGTGCCAGCTGGGCCGTAGGCAATCAGCCCCAGCATTTT. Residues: CASWAVGNQPQHF.

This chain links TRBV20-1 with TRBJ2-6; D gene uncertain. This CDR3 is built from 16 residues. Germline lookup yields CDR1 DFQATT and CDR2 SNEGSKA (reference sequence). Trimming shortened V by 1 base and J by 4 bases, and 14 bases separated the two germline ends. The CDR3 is CSARVRFSRGANVLTF. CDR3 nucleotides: TGCAGTGCTAGAGTCAGGTTCTCACGAGGGGCCAACGTCCTGACTTTC.

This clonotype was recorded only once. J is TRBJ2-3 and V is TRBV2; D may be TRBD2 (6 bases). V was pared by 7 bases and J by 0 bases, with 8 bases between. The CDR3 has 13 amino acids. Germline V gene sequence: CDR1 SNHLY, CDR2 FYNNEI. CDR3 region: CASKAGSTDTQYF. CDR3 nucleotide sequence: TGTGCCAGCAAGGCGGGGAGCACAGATACGCAGTATTTT.

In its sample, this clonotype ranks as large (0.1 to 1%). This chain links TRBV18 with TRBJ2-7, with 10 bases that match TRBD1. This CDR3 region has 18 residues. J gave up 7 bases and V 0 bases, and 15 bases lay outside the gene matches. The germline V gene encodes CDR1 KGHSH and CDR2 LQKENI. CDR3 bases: TGTGCCAGCTCACCACCTACCCATTCGACAGGGGGCATCGGGGAGCAGTACTTC. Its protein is CASSPPTHSTGGIGEQYF.

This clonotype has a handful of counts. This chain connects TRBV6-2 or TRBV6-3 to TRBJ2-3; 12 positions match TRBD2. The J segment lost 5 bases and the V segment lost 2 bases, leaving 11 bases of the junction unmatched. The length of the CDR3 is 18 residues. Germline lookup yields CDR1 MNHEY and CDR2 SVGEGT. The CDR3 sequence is CASSYRNGLAGYGDTQYF. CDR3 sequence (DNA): TGTGCCAGCAGTTACCGAAATGGACTAGCGGGGTACGGAGATACGCAGTATTTT.